This T cell receptor beta chain comes out of a study of blood T cell repertoires in COVID-19. The CDR3 totals 14 residues. Trimming took 0 bases from V and 4 from J, leaving 10 bases between them. Germline V gene sequence: CDR1 SGHKS, CDR2 YYEKEE (reference sequence). TCRdb's table, derived via immunoSEQ multiplex PCR, lists solely in-frame clones and lacks some. In the table there are some 70,000 clones, more than 75% of which are singletons. The chain carries TRBV5-5 and TRBJ1-2; D not certain. Sequencing input: peripheral blood. The TCR was taken from a man aged 35 to 55 with COVID-19, enrolled during active disease. The CDR3 DNA sequence: TGTGCCAGCAGCTTGGCTACGGGGAGCTATGGCTACACCTTC. It translates to CASSLATGSYGYTF.